This T cell receptor beta chain was obtained from a study of blood T cell repertoires in COVID-19. On the study more broadly: Acute and convalescent COVID-19 specimens originated in the United States, Italy and Spain.

Cohorts were determined from participant-reported clinical history. V was shortened by 4 bases and J by 13 bases, with 16 bases between the two germline ends. The length of the CDR3 is 12 residues. Clones were read by immunoSEQ multiplex PCR, and TCRdb kept only the in-frame ones, dropping some. This table has 250,000 or so clones, around 90% appearing once. The specimen was PBMCs or T cells enriched from blood (not recorded which). The chain joins TRBV12-3 or TRBV12-4 to TRBJ1-2; no firm D call. The TCR was taken from a woman in her 40s who had been exposed to COVID-19. CDR3 in amino acids: CASSSRSKSSTF. CDR3 in DNA: TGTGCCAGCAGTTCTCGTTCGAAGTCGAGCACCTTC.